What follows are 20 T cell receptor beta chains derived from one specimen sequenced in a study of beta chain features in type 1 diabetes. The isolated RNA, all of it, was reverse transcribed, so expressed TCRB transcripts were what got sequenced. Libraries were prepared by immunoSEQ multiplex PCR; TCRdb keeps only in-frame clonotypes and omits some of them. The sample lists roughly 310,000 clones; 8% to 13% were seen once. Material for sequencing was naive CD4+ T cells from blood. All receptors come from a woman aged 30 to 39 in good health.

The chain is built from TRBV27 and TRBJ1-1, with D possibly TRBD1 on 6 matching bases. Trimming pared 5 bases from V and 0 bases from J, leaving 13 bases between. The CDR3 is 15 residues long. The germline V gene encodes CDR1 MNHEY and CDR2 SMNVEV (reference sequence). This chain's CDR3 is CASSPRTDMNTEAFF. The CDR3 DNA reads as TGTGCCAGCAGTCCGCGGACAGATATGAACACTGAAGCTTTCTTT.

This clone has just a few counts. J is TRBJ2-7 and V is TRBV4-2; 8 bases line up with TRBD2. The CDR3 has 16 residues. With V trimmed by 3 bases and J by 4 bases, 11 bases remained unmatched. Germline CDR1 reads LGHNA; CDR2 reads YNFKEQ. The CDR3 coding sequence is TGTGCCAGCAGCCATACTCTTGCGGGGGGACAATACGAGCAGTACTTC. Its translation is CASSHTLAGGQYEQYF.

The rearrangement links TRBV7-3 to TRBJ2-2, with 7 bases aligning to TRBD2. This CDR3 comprises 15 residues. Germline CDR1 SGHTA, CDR2 FQGTGA. V was clipped by 2 bases and J by 0 bases; unmatched bases: 0. CDR3 bases: TGTGCCAGCAGCTTAGGACTAGCGAACACCGGGGAGCTGTTTTTT. It specifies CASSLGLANTGELFF.

The table lists this clone with a few counts. J is TRBJ2-1 and V is TRBV7-8; 7 bases agree with TRBD2. This CDR3 region has 16 residues. Germline V gene data show CDR1 as SGHVS and CDR2 as FQNEAQ. Germline trimming cut 1 base from V and 9 bases from J; bases unmatched to any gene: 12. CDR3 nucleotides: TGTGCCAGCAGCTTAGTTTATTGGCGGGAGCGTCGTGAGCAGTTCTTC. This encodes CASSLVYWRERREQFF.

This clone was found a few times. CDR3 sequence (DNA): TGTGCCAGCAGTTACTCTCCGGGACAGGAGACGCAGTATTTT. It yields the protein CASSYSPGQETQYF. The chain is built from TRBV6-5 and TRBJ2-3; 8 bases align to TRBD1. The germline V gene encodes CDR1 MNHEY and CDR2 SVGAGI. V trimming: 0 bases; J trimming: 9 bases; junction bases outside the gene matches: 5. The CDR3 has 14 amino acids.

This clone turned up a few times. This chain connects TRBV29-1 to TRBJ2-1, with 12 bases lining up with TRBD2. The CDR3 totals 16 residues. Trimming at V came to 2 bases and at J to 3 bases, leaving 5 bases not matched to a gene. In germline, CDR1 is SQVTM, CDR2 ANQGSEA. The DNA for the CDR3 is TGCAGCGTTGAACTACTAGCGGGAGGCCACTACAATGAGCAGTTCTTC. Amino acid sequence: CSVELLAGGHYNEQFF.

The chain is built from TRBV5-4 and TRBJ2-1; 11 bases align to TRBD2. With V trimmed by 2 bases and J by 5 bases, 3 bases remained unmatched. CDR1 and CDR2 (germline): SGHNT, YYREEE (reference sequence). The CDR3 spans 15 residues. The CDR3 protein is CASSLVSGGDNEQFF. Here the CDR3 DNA reads TGTGCCAGCAGCTTAGTTAGCGGGGGGGACAATGAGCAGTTCTTC.

This clone was detected only a few times. The chain joins TRBV7-6 to TRBJ2-1; 7 positions match TRBD2. Trimming removed 3 bases from V and 2 bases from J; junction bases left unmatched: 7. Germline CDR1 and CDR2: SGHVS and FNYEAQ. There are 16 residues in the CDR3. CDR3 in amino acids: CASSLGGRGTYNEQFF. DNA for the CDR3: TGTGCCAGCAGCTTGGGAGGGCGGGGCACCTACAATGAGCAGTTCTTC.

A few counts support this clone. The chain combines TRBV30 with TRBJ2-5; 7 bases align to TRBD1. V lost 0 bases, J lost 1 base, and 5 bases stayed unmatched. This CDR3 comprises 15 residues. Germline assignment: CDR1 GTSNPN and CDR2 SVGIG (reference sequence). CDR3 sequence reads: CAWSVGGPRQETQYF. The CDR3 DNA reads TGTGCCTGGAGTGTAGGGGGCCCCCGCCAAGAGACCCAGTACTTC.

This chain joins TRBV7-9 and TRBJ2-7; D unresolved. V dropped 7 bases and J dropped 6 bases, with 16 bases sitting between them. CDR1 and CDR2 (germline): SEHNR, FQNEAQ (reference sequence). There are 13 residues in the CDR3. CDR3: CASKGEVKSEQYF. The CDR3 bases are TGTGCCAGCAAAGGAGAGGTTAAGAGCGAGCAGTACTTC.

The chain recombines TRBV18 with TRBJ2-3; 9 bases are a match to TRBD1. Germline CDR1 reads KGHSH; CDR2 reads LQKENI. The CDR3 spans 15 residues. The ends lost 3 bases at V and 2 bases at J; junction bases unmatched: 3. Written as DNA, the CDR3 is TGTGCCAGCTCACCGGGGACAGGGTACACAGATACGCAGTATTTT. It is translated as CASSPGTGYTDTQYF.

The chain is built from TRBV5-6 and TRBJ2-5; a weak D match, TRBD1 (6 bases). The germline V gene encodes CDR1 SGHDT and CDR2 YYEEEE. This CDR3 is built from 13 residues. The V gene lost 4 bases and the J gene lost 0 bases, with 7 bases spanning the gap. Here the CDR3 DNA reads TGTGCCAGCAGCGGGACACACCAAGAGACCCAGTACTTC. This encodes CASSGTHQETQYF.

The J gene is TRBJ1-3, the V gene TRBV7-9, with TRBD1 as a possible D gene (6 bases). The CDR3 has 14 amino acids. Between the trimmed V and J ends, which lost 4 bases and 4 bases, there was a span of 11 bases. CDR1 is SEHNR and CDR2 is FQNEAQ in the germline V gene (reference sequence). The DNA of the CDR3 is TGTGCCAGCAGCTCACCAGGGGTCGGAAACACCATATATTTT. Encoded protein: CASSSPGVGNTIYF.

This clone has a handful of counts. The chain recombines TRBV7-2 with TRBJ2-3, with TRBD2 matching over 9 bases. Trimming cost V 1 base and J 0 bases; bases outside gene matches: 8. The germline V gene has CDR1 SGHTA and CDR2 FQGNSA. The CDR3 contains 18 residues. Here the CDR3 reads CASSLGSSGTSSTDTQYF. The CDR3 DNA reads TGTGCCAGCAGCTTAGGGTCTAGCGGGACGTCTAGCACAGATACGCAGTATTTT.

This chain connects TRBV29-1 to TRBJ1-1, with 9 bases that match TRBD1. V shed 3 bases, J shed 10 bases, and the junction held 3 bases outside the gene matches. The CDR3 loop spans 11 amino acids. Germline V gene lookup returns CDR1 SQVTM and CDR2 ANQGSEA. CDR3 amino acids: CSVDTGGPAFF. In nucleotides, the CDR3 is TGCAGCGTTGACACAGGGGGCCCAGCTTTCTTT.

In its sample, this clone was seen a few times. The V and J genes are TRBV9 and TRBJ2-7, with TRBD1 matching 7 bases. V trimming: 4 bases; J trimming: 1 base; junction bases outside the gene matches: 8. Germline assignment: CDR1 SGDLS and CDR2 YYNGEE. CDR3 length equals 15 residues. The CDR3 here is CASSPGTEFSYEQYF. CDR3 bases: TGTGCCAGCAGCCCCGGGACAGAATTTTCCTACGAGCAGTACTTC.

This clone was detected a few times. This rearrangement joins TRBV5-6 to TRBJ1-1; 7 bases are shared with TRBD1. V dropped 2 bases and J dropped 10; count of bases not matched to a gene: 14. The CDR3 contains 15 residues. Germline V gene sequence: CDR1 SGHDT, CDR2 YYEEEE. The CDR3 DNA follows: TGTGCCAGCAGCTTTTCCGACAGGGCTTCGGTAGGAGCTTTCTTT. Amino acids: CASSFSDRASVGAFF.

This chain uses TRBV4-2 with TRBJ1-2; 8 nucleotides match TRBD1. This CDR3 contains 15 residues. Trimming removed 0 bases from V and 3 bases from J; junction bases left unmatched: 3. Germline V gene sequence: CDR1 LGHNA, CDR2 YNFKEQ. CDR3: CASSQEATGDYGYTF. CDR3 bases: TGTGCCAGCAGCCAAGAAGCGACAGGGGACTATGGCTACACCTTC.

This clone appeared a few times. The V call is TRBV6-5, the J call TRBJ1-1, with D tentatively TRBD1 (6 bases). The CDR3 contains 13 residues. The V end was cut by 5 bases, the J end by 2 bases, with 9 bases between. The germline V gene encodes CDR1 MNHEY and CDR2 SVGAGI. CDR3 DNA sequence: TGTGCCAGCAGTCTACAGGGAAACACTGAAGCTTTCTTT. It yields the protein CASSLQGNTEAFF.

The chain carries TRBV4-2 and TRBJ2-7, with 8 bases fitting TRBD2. The CDR3 extends over 16 amino acids. Trimming removed 1 base from V and 1 base from J; junction bases left unmatched: 6. CDR1 is LGHNA and CDR2 is YNFKEQ in the germline V gene. The CDR3 loop reads CASSQGEAGVSYEQYF. The CDR3 DNA sequence: TGTGCCAGCAGCCAAGGTGAAGCGGGGGTTTCCTACGAGCAGTACTTC.